This T cell receptor beta chain was documented in a study of T-cell memory formation after mild COVID-19. Broader study findings: A subset of responding clones appeared in pre-infection memory, suggesting cross-reactive memory joined.

V was cut by 7 bases and J by 4 bases, with 10 bases left in between. The CDR3 is 12 residues long. TCRdb analysed the 5' RACE reads with MiXCR anew, one entry per CDR3 protein. Of about 320,000 distinct CDR3 sequences listed, approximately 14% are singletons. This clonotype was observed a few times. Its specificity is not known. This sequence joins TRBV12-3 or TRBV12-4 and TRBJ1-2; possible D gene TRBD1, 5 bases. The specimen was PBMCs or a T cell subset sorted from them (not recorded which). The receptor's source is a man aged 18 to 30 who had mild COVID-19 (a few samples of this study predate the infection). Cell type and time point are not known. CDR3 sequence: CASTLDSYGYTF. CDR3 nucleotide sequence: TGTGCCAGCACCCTTGACAGCTATGGCTACACCTTC.